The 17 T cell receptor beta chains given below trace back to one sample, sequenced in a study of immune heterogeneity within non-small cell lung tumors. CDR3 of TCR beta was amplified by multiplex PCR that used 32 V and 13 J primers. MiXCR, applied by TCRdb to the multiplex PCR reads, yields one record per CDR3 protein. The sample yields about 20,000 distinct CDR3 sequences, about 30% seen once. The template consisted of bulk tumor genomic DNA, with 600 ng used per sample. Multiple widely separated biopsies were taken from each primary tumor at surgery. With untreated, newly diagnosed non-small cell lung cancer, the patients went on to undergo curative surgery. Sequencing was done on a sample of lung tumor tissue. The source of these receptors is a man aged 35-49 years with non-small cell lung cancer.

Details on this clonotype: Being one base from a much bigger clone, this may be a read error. The DNA of the CDR3 is TGTGCCAGCAGCTTATCTCTGCTGAATAGCAATCAGCCCCAGCATTTT. It specifies CASSLSLLNSNQPQHF. The chain is built from TRBV7-2 and TRBJ1-5; D is ambiguous. This CDR3 is built from 16 residues. Germline V gene sequence: CDR1 SGHTA, CDR2 FQGNSA. The germline V and J ends were trimmed by 2 bases and 0 bases, with 11 bases remaining between them.

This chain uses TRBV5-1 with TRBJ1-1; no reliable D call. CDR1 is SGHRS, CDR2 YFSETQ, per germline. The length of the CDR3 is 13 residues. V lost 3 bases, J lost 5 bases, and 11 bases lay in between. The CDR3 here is CASSSDPKTEAFF. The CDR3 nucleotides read TGCGCCAGCAGCTCCGACCCGAAGACTGAAGCTTTCTTT.

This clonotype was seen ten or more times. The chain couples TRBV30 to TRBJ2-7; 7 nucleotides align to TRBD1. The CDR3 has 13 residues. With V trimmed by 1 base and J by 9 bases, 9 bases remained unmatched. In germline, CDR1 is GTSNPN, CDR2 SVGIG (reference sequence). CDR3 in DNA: TGTGCCTGGAGTGAGACAGGGTGGGGACGGCAGTACTTC. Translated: CAWSETGWGRQYF.

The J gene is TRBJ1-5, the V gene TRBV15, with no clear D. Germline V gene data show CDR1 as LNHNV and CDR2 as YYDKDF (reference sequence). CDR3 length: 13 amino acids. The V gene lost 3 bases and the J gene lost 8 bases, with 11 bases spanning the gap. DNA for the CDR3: TGTGCCACCAGCAGTGATAGGCACAAGCCCCAGCATTTT. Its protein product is CATSSDRHKPQHF.

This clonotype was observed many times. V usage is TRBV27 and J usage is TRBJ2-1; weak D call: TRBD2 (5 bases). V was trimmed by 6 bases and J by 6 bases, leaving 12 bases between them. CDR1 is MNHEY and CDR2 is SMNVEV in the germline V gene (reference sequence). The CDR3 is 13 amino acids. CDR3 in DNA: TGTGCCAGCAGGCGAAGTGGAGGCAATGAGCAGTTCTTC. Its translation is CASRRSGGNEQFF.

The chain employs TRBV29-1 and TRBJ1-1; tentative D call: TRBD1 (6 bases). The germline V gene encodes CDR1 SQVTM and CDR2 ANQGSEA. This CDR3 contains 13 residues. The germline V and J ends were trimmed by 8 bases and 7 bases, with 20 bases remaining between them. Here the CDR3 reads CSLKMEGDGEAFF. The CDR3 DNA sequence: TGCAGCCTAAAAATGGAGGGGGATGGTGAAGCTTTCTTT.

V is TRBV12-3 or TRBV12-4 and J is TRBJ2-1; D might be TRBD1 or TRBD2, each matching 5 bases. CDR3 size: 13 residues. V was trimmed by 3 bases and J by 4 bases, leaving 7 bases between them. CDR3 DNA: TGTGCCAGCAGTTTTGGGGGTTACAATGAGCAGTTCTTC. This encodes CASSFGGYNEQFF.

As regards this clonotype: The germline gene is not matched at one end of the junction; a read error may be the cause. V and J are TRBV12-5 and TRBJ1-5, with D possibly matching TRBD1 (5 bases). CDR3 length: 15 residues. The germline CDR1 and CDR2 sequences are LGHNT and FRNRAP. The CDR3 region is CASGVGHVGGQPRHF. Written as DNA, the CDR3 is TGTGCTAGTGGTGTTGGACACGTCGGGGGTCAGCCCCGGCATTTT.

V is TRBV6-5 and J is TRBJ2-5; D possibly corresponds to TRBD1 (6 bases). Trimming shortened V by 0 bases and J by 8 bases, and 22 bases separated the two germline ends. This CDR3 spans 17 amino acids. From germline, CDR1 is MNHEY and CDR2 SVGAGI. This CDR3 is CASSYSELQTGRNTQYF. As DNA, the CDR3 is TGTGCCAGCAGTTACTCCGAGTTGCAGACAGGACGCAATACCCAGTACTTC.

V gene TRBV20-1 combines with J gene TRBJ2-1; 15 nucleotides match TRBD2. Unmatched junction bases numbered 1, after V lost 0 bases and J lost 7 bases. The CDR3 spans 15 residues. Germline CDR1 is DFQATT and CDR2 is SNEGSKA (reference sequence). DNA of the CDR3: TGCAGTGCTAGAGAGGGACTAGCGGGAGGAAATGAGCAGTTCTTC. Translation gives CSAREGLAGGNEQFF.

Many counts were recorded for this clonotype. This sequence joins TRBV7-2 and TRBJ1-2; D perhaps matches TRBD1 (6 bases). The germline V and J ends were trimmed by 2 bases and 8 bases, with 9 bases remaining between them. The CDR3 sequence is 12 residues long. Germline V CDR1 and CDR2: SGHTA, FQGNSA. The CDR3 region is CASSLNREGYTF. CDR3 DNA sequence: TGTGCCAGCAGCTTAAACAGGGAAGGCTACACCTTC. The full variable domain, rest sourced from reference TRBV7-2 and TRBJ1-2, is GAGVSQSPSNKVTEKGKDVELRCDPISGHTALYWYRQSLGQGLEFLIYFQGNSAPDKSGLPSDRFSAERTGGSVSTLTIQRTQQEDSAVYLCASSLNREGYTFGSGTRLTVV.

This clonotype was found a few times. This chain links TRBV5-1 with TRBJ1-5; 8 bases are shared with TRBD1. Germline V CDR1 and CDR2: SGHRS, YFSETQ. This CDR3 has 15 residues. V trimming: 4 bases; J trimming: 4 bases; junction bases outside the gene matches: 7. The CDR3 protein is CASSPGQGWNQPQHF. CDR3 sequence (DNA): TGCGCCAGCAGCCCCGGACAGGGTTGGAATCAGCCCCAGCATTTT.

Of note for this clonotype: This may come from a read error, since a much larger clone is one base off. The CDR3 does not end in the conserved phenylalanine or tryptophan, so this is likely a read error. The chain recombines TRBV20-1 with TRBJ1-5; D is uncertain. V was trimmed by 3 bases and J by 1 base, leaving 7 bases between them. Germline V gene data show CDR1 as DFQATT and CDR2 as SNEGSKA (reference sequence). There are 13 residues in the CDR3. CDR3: CSASASSNQPQHS. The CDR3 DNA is TGCAGTGCTAGCGCATCGAGCAATCAGCCCCAGCATTCT.

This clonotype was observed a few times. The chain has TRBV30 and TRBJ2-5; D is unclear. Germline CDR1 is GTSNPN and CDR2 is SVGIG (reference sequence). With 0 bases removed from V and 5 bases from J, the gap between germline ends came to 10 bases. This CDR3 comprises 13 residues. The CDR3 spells CAWSVAVGETQYF. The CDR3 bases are TGTGCCTGGAGTGTGGCGGTGGGGGAGACCCAGTACTTC.

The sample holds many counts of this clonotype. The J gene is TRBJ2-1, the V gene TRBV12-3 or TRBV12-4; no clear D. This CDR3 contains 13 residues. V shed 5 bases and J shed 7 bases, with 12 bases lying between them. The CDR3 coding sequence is TGTGCCAGCAGTCCCAACCGTTGGAATGAGCAGTTCTTC. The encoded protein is CASSPNRWNEQFF.

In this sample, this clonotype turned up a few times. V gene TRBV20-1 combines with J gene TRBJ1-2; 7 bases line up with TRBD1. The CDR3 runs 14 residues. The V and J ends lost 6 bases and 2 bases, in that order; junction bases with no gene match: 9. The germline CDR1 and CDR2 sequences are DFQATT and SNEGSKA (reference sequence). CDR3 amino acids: CSADSGTANYGYTF. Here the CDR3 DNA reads TGCAGTGCGGATTCCGGGACAGCCAACTATGGCTACACCTTC.

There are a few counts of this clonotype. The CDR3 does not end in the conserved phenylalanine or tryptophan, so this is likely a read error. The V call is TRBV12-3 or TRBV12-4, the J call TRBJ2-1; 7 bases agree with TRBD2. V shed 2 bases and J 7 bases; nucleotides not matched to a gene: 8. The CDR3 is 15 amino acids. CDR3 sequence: CASSLTVSGKNEQFL. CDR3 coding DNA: TGTGCCAGCAGTTTAACGGTCAGCGGGAAGAATGAGCAGTTCCTC.